The rows below give T cell receptor beta chains drawn from one sample of a study of cytomegalovirus exposure and HLA in healthy donors. Produced via immunoSEQ multiplex PCR; TCRdb's table is partial and in-frame only. The sample contains approximately 67,000 clones, around 91% of which appear only once. The sample consisted of PBMCs. The origin of the receptors is a woman in her thirties in good health and CMV-seropositive. Each CDR3 is given with its conserved first and last residue. Fields, in order: D gene, V gene, CDR3 protein. D genes are given only for firm matches.

D gene: TRBD1; V gene: TRBV11-2; CDR3 protein: CASSLWRQGRTGELFF
D gene: TRBD1; V gene: TRBV4-1; CDR3 protein: CASSQGDSFSGNTIYF
D gene: .; V gene: TRBV7-9; CDR3 protein: CASSLTTGELFF
D gene: TRBD1; V gene: TRBV19; CDR3 protein: CASRRTGGSVKNIQYF
D gene: TRBD1; V gene: TRBV4-2; CDR3 protein: CASSPRGDRGYEQYF
D gene: TRBD2; V gene: TRBV27; CDR3 protein: CASSITAGGEQFF
D gene: TRBD1; V gene: TRBV19; CDR3 protein: CASSTQQGISNQPQHF
D gene: TRBD1; V gene: TRBV28; CDR3 protein: CASSLDRGEQYF
D gene: .; V gene: TRBV13; CDR3 protein: CASSSRLGSSGNTIYF
D gene: .; V gene: TRBV7-8; CDR3 protein: CASSLSQGWHEQYF
D gene: TRBD1; V gene: TRBV7-9; CDR3 protein: CASSLATKDRGLLNEQFF
D gene: .; V gene: TRBV28; CDR3 protein: CATRGAGATYEQYF
D gene: .; V gene: TRBV28; CDR3 protein: CASSGDTGELFF